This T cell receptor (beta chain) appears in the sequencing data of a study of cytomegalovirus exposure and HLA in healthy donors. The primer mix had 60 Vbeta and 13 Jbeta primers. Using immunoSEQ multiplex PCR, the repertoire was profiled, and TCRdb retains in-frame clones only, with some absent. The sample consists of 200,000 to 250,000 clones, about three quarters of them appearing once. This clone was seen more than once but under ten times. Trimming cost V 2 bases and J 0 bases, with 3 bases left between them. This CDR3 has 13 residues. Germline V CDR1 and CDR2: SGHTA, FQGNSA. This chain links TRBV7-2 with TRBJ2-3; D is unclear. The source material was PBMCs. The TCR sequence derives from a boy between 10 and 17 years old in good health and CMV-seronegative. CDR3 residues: CASSLSSTDTQYF. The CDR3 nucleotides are TGTGCCAGCAGCTTATCTAGCACAGATACGCAGTATTTT.